Sequencing of this T cell receptor (beta chain) was carried out in a study of shared clonotypes between healthy human individuals. CD45RO-negative cells were positively selected for CCR7, leaving out terminally differentiated effector memory CD45RA+ cells. All donors were Caucasian adults living in Nashville, Tennessee. The CDR3 has 17 amino acids. Looked up from germline, CDR1 is MNHEY and CDR2 is SMNVEV (reference sequence). Germline trimming cut 1 base from V and 4 bases from J; bases unmatched to any gene: 9. Original processing notes: There were no quality scores in the junction-only immunoSEQ sequences, so filtering differed. The method was immunoSEQ multiplex PCR; TCRdb's version includes in-frame clones alone and lacks a portion of them. From that table come the V and J calls and clone size; the DNA was used to work out D and trimming. There are about 580,000 clones in the sample; more than 95% occur only once, and 0.25% to 0.35% lies in the top ten.

The sequenced material came from naive CD8+ T cells sorted from blood. This clonotype originated in a man younger than 45 in good health. V is TRBV27 and J is TRBJ1-5, with 8 positions matching TRBD1. The CDR3 sequence is CASSLYPPDRGNQPQHF. CDR3 sequence (DNA): TGTGCCAGCAGTTTATACCCCCCCGACAGGGGTAATCAGCCCCAGCATTTT.